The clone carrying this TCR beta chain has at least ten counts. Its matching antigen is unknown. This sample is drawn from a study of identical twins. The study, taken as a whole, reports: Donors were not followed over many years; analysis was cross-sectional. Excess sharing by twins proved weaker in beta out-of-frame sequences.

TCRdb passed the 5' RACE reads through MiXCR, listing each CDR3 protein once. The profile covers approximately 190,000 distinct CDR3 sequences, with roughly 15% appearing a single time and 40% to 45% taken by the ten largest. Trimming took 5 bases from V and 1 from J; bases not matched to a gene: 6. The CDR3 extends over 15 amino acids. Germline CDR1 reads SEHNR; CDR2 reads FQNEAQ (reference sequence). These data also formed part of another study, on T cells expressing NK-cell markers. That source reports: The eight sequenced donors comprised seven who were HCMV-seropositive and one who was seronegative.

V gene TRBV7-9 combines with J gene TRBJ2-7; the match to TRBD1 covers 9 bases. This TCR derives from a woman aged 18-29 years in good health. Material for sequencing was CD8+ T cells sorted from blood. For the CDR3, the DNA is TGTGCCAGCAGCACCCCGGGACAGGGTTCCTACGAGCAGTACTTC. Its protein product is CASSTPGQGSYEQYF.